This T cell receptor (beta chain) was captured in a study of shared clonotypes between healthy human individuals. Every subset had its genomic DNA shared out evenly among several immunoSEQ plates. The assay was immunoSEQ multiplex PCR, and TCRdb's table has in-frame clones only and misses some. This table holds approximately 980,000 clones, roughly 72% found once. CDR3 length: 13 amino acids. The germline V gene has CDR1 KGHSH and CDR2 LQKENI. V dropped 0 bases and J dropped 4 bases, with 7 bases sitting between them. As regards this clone: The sample holds other DNA sequences that translate to the same CDR3.

This clonotype originated in a young man in good health. V usage is TRBV18 and J usage is TRBJ2-7, with D hard to call. Sequenced input: memory CD4+ T cells sorted from blood. Described subset: CD45RA-negative fraction. Here the CDR3 reads CASSPPSVYEQYF. CDR3 in DNA: TGTGCCAGCTCACCACCGTCAGTTTACGAGCAGTACTTC. The entire variable domain, with the rest obtained from reference TRBV18 and TRBJ2-7, is as follows: NAGVMQNPRHLVRRRGQEARLRCSPMKGHSHVYWYRQLPEEGLKFMVYLQKENIIDESGMPKERFSAEFPKEGPSILRIQQVVRGDSAAYFCASSPPSVYEQYFGPGTRLTVT.